This TCR beta chain was obtained from a study of cytomegalovirus exposure and HLA in healthy donors. Study context: Unique TCR beta sequences numbering fewer than 130 million came from approximately 180 million T cells in an earlier analysis.

A note on this clone: Its target is unknown.

Whole-study results and caveats: A missense variant in DCLRE1C was later tied to TCR beta V- and J-gene trimming.

The CDR3 consists of 14 residues. CDR1 is SGHTA and CDR2 is FQGNSA in the germline V gene. V lost 3 bases to trimming and J lost 3 bases, with 12 bases between them. 13 Jbeta primers and 60 Vbeta primers were used for the PCR. TCRdb's table, derived via immunoSEQ multiplex PCR, lists solely in-frame clones and lacks some. This sample has under 150,000 clones, with around three quarters found just once. This clonotype was obtained from a man aged 35 to 55 in good health and CMV-seronegative. The sequenced sample was PBMCs. The rearrangement joins TRBV7-2 to TRBJ2-7, with a tentative D call TRBD2 (5 bases). The CDR3: CASSFLGRDYEQYF. The CDR3 coding sequence is TGTGCCAGCAGCTTTCTCGGACGGGACTACGAGCAGTACTTC.